This T cell receptor (beta chain) was recorded in a study of T cell repertoires in cytomegalovirus infection. Study-level background: Through public TCR beta signatures, both CMV infection and matching HLA type were indicated.

The V gene's germline CDR1 is LNHDA and CDR2 SQIVND (reference sequence). The V segment lost 6 bases and the J segment 8 bases; nucleotides outside the gene matches: 4. CDR3 length equals 12 residues. Notes on the study in general: Cumulative frequency of public TCR beta families picked out carriers of CMV plus the relevant HLA. The study found HLA-C-restricted CMV-specific TCR beta clonotypes dominating the ex vivo response.

Comments on this clonotype: What it binds is not known.

MiXCR, applied by TCRdb to the reads, yields one record per CDR3 protein. This table has hundreds of thousands of distinct CDR3 sequences, about 17% appearing once. The sequence was obtained from a human donor in good health (CMV status not recorded). Some clones in this sample may be carry-over from other donors' samples. Sequencing input: PBMCs. This chain connects TRBV19 to TRBJ2-1; 7 nucleotides line up with TRBD2. CDR3 protein: CASSNGGYEQFF. The CDR3 DNA reads as TGTGCCAGTAGCAACGGGGGGTATGAGCAGTTCTTC.